A selection of T cell receptor beta chains follows, all from one sample in a study of Graves' ophthalmopathy and Graves' hyperthyroidism. TCRdb recomputed calls from the multiplex PCR reads with MiXCR, one row per CDR3 protein. The profile shows more than 300,000 distinct CDR3 sequences, just over 15% of them singletons. The sequencing sample was made of peripheral blood. These receptor sequences come from a woman under 30 with stable Graves' hyperthyroidism. The CDR3 runs from the conserved cysteine through the conserved F or W. The D gene is left open where the match is weak. Clone size, where shown, is once, few, many, or a class for clones that have expanded.

CDR3 DNA	CDR3 protein	V gene	J gene	clone size	D gene
TGTGCCAGCAGAAAGAGCGGGGGTCCCGGTTCGGGGAACACCGGGGAGCTGTTTTTT	CASRKSGGPGSGNTGELFF	TRBV6-2/TRBV6-3	TRBJ2-2	.	TRBD2
TGTGCCAGCAGCTTAGTAACGGTTTCCGAGACCCAGTACTTC	CASSLVTVSETQYF	TRBV7-2	TRBJ2-5	many	.
TGCAGTGCTAGGCCCGGCGAGGGCGCTGACTATGGCTACACCTTC	CSARPGEGADYGYTF	TRBV20-1	TRBJ1-2	few	.
TGTGCCAGCAGTTCACAGGGGCTCCATAATTCACCCCTCCACTTT	CASSSQGLHNSPLHF	TRBV12-3/TRBV12-4	TRBJ1-6	many	TRBD1
TGTGCCAGCAGCCCCAGGGGTTCTAACTATGGCTACACCTTC	CASSPRGSNYGYTF	TRBV9	TRBJ1-2	.	.
TGTGCCAGCAGCAGCCGCGGAGTCCTTACCGACGGGATCCCACCTGGAGAGACCCAGTACTTC	CASSSRGVLTDGIPPGETQYF	TRBV6-2/TRBV6-3	TRBJ2-5	many	.
TGTGCCAGCAGTGAACGGGACGAGCAGTACTTC	CASSERDEQYF	TRBV6-1	TRBJ2-7	many	.
TGTGCCAGCAGTTTCTTCTTGAATAGTTACACCTTC	CASSFFLNSYTF	TRBV12-3/TRBV12-4	TRBJ1-2	once	.
TGTGCCAGCAGTGAAGCTTTGGGGTCACTCCTCCACTTT	CASSEALGSLLHF	TRBV6-1	TRBJ1-6	many	.
TGTGCCAGCAGCTTAGCAGGCCAGAAGAATTATGGCTACACCTTC	CASSLAGQKNYGYTF	TRBV7-9	TRBJ1-2	.	.
TGCGCCAGCAGCCACCCGTACGGACAGGTGCGAAACACCGGGGAGCTGTTTTTT	CASSHPYGQVRNTGELFF	TRBV4-1	TRBJ2-2	.	TRBD1
TGCAGTGCTAGGGCGGGGGTTAGCCAGCCCCAGCATTTT	CSARAGVSQPQHF	TRBV20-1	TRBJ1-5	many	.
TGCAGCGTTGTCACAGGGCAGGGTTCAGGATACGAGCAGTACTTC	CSVVTGQGSGYEQYF	TRBV29-1	TRBJ2-7	few	.
TGTGCCAGCAGCTCCGACAGGGAGGTGGCTGAAGCTTTCTTT	CASSSDREVAEAFF	TRBV11-2	TRBJ1-1	many	TRBD1
TGTGCCGGTGTCGTCAACACTGAAGCTTTCTTT	CAGVVNTEAFF	TRBV2	TRBJ1-1	many	.
TGTGCCACACAAGTTGACAGGGGGAGGCAGGGTGGCTACACCTTC	CATQVDRGRQGGYTF	TRBV2	TRBJ1-2	many	TRBD1
TGTGCCAGTAGTATTGGACCGTTAAAATACATTCAGTACTTC	CASSIGPLKYIQYF	TRBV19	TRBJ2-4	many	.
TGTGCCAGCAGCTACCACCTCCGAGGGGAGACCCAGTACTTC	CASSYHLRGETQYF	TRBV11-2	TRBJ2-5	few	.